This TCR beta chain was profiled in a study of cytomegalovirus exposure and HLA in healthy donors. Background on the study: Earlier, some 180 million T cells were analyzed, and more than 100 million unique TCR beta sequences were found among them. Roughly 85 million unique TCRs from HLA-typed donors made up an early data release. General study points: Productive rates of about 87% or about 30% were seen for most TCR beta V segments in an earlier analysis. One variant, a missense change in DCLRE1C, was linked in a later analysis to TCR beta V- and J-gene trimming.

Researchers ran the PCR with 60 Vbeta and 13 Jbeta primers. The method was immunoSEQ multiplex PCR; TCRdb's version includes in-frame clones alone and lacks a portion of them. Seen here are about 160,000 clones, approximately 73% observed once, and the top ten hold approximately 1.5%. Comments on this clone: The antigen remains unidentified.

Per germline, CDR1 SGHNT and CDR2 YYREEE (reference sequence). Trimming removed 4 bases from V and 3 bases from J; junction bases left unmatched: 9. The CDR3 totals 16 residues. The receptor's source is a man in his forties or fifties in good health and CMV-seronegative. The sequencing sample was made of PBMCs. V is TRBV5-4 and J is TRBJ2-7; 11 bases match TRBD2. The CDR3 spells CASSPGGTSGYYEQYF. As DNA, the CDR3 is TGTGCCAGCAGCCCCGGAGGGACTAGCGGTTACTACGAGCAGTACTTC. The full variable domain, completed using reference TRBV5-4 and TRBJ2-7, is ETGVTQSPTHLIKTRGQQVTLRCSSQSGHNTVSWYQQALGQGPQFIFQYYREEENGRGNFPPRFSGLQFPNYSSELNVNALELDDSALYLCASSPGGTSGYYEQYFGPGTRLTVT.